The 13 T cell receptor beta chains below were found in one sample sequenced in a study of beta chain features in type 1 diabetes. The study reverse transcribed the entire isolated RNA, so it sequenced expressed TCRB transcripts. Method: immunoSEQ multiplex PCR; TCRdb's copy keeps in-frame clones and lacks some. The sample includes 600,000 to 650,000 clones, 15% to 19% of them seen just once. The sequencing sample was made of naive CD4+ T cells from blood. These receptors were collected from a man aged 18 to 30 in good health.

This clone has more than one count but fewer than ten. The chain has TRBV15 and TRBJ2-5; either TRBD1 or TRBD2 may fit D (5 bases each). Deletions cut 5 bases from V and 5 bases from J, with 18 bases between. CDR1 is LNHNV and CDR2 is YYDKDF in the germline V gene (reference sequence). This CDR3 spans 15 amino acids. The CDR3 DNA is TGTGCCACCAGCCCCCGCGGGCAGGGTCAGGAGACCCAGTACTTC. It encodes CATSPRGQGQETQYF.

The chain uses TRBV28 and TRBJ2-7; D is unresolved. Germline assignment: CDR1 MDHEN and CDR2 SYDVKM. The CDR3 loop spans 12 amino acids. The germline V and J ends were trimmed by 5 bases and 3 bases, with 8 bases remaining between them. CDR3 sequence: CASSPYYYEQYF. The CDR3, as DNA: TGTGCCAGCAGTCCTTACTACTACGAGCAGTACTTC.

This clone was detected a few times. The same CDR3 is also encoded by other DNA sequences in this sample. The J gene is TRBJ1-1, the V gene TRBV10-3; D is ambiguous. Germline-derived CDR1 and CDR2 are ENHRY and SYGVKD. The CDR3 loop spans 12 amino acids. The V gene lost 6 bases and the J gene lost 4 bases, with 9 bases spanning the gap. The CDR3 DNA reads as TGTGCCATCAGGGCAGGAGGCACTGAAGCTTTCTTT. It specifies CAIRAGGTEAFF.

The chain has TRBV15 and TRBJ2-7, with TRBD2 as a possible D gene (5 bases). Germline assignment: CDR1 LNHNV and CDR2 YYDKDF (reference sequence). The ends were cut back, 0 bases at V and 2 bases at J, with 11 bases in the middle. This CDR3 comprises 15 residues. The CDR3: CATSRDRGDPYEQYF. CDR3 nucleotides: TGTGCCACCAGCAGAGATCGGGGAGATCCCTACGAGCAGTACTTC.

Here the CDR3 DNA reads TGTGCCAGCAGCCATAACCGCAGGGGGATGAACACTGAAGCTTTCTTT. It encodes CASSHNRRGMNTEAFF. The chain uses TRBV7-9 and TRBJ1-1, with 7 nucleotides matching TRBD1. This CDR3 comprises 16 residues. Germline assignment: CDR1 SEHNR and CDR2 FQNEAQ (reference sequence). V lost 5 bases to trimming and J lost 0 bases; unmatched junction nucleotides: 9.

This clone was seen more than once but under ten times. This rearrangement joins TRBV20-1 to TRBJ1-1, with unresolved D. CDR3 size: 11 residues. The germline gives CDR1 DFQATT, CDR2 SNEGSKA (reference sequence). With 1 base removed from V and 10 bases from J, the gap between germline ends came to 10 bases. DNA for the CDR3: TGCAGTGCTAGAGGGGAACCGGTAGCTTTCTTT. Translation: CSARGEPVAFF.

The table lists this clone with a few counts. The chain joins TRBV7-2 to TRBJ2-7; the match to TRBD1 covers 8 bases. The germline V gene has CDR1 SGHTA and CDR2 FQGNSA. CDR3 length: 16 amino acids. V trimming: 3 bases; J trimming: 1 base; junction bases outside the gene matches: 8. The CDR3 nucleotides are TGTGCCAGCAGCTTGGCGACCGGGACAGGTTCCTACGAGCAGTACTTC. Protein sequence: CASSLATGTGSYEQYF.

This chain connects TRBV15 to TRBJ2-7; possibly TRBD2 for D (6 bases). CDR1 and CDR2 from the germline V gene are LNHNV and YYDKDF (reference sequence). With 5 bases removed from V and 3 bases from J, the gap between germline ends came to 17 bases. There are 15 residues in the CDR3. The CDR3 reads CATSDTRGLSYEQYF. CDR3 nucleotide sequence: TGTGCCACCAGCGACACCCGGGGGTTGAGCTACGAGCAGTACTTC.

The rearrangement joins TRBV11-2 to TRBJ1-4; D remains unclear. The CDR3 has 15 amino acids. The V gene's germline CDR1 is SGHAT and CDR2 FQNNGV. The V gene lost 4 bases and the J gene lost 3 bases, with 12 bases spanning the gap. The chain's CDR3 is CASSWRVFANEKLFF. The CDR3 nucleotides read TGTGCCAGCAGCTGGAGGGTTTTCGCTAATGAAAAACTGTTTTTT.

This clone was counted between two and nine times. The chain combines TRBV7-9 with TRBJ1-1, with D unresolved. Germline V gene sequence: CDR1 SEHNR, CDR2 FQNEAQ (reference sequence). Trimming removed 3 bases at V and 5 bases at J, with 10 bases between. The length of the CDR3 is 13 residues. This CDR3 reads CASSLPGRTEAFF. CDR3 DNA sequence: TGTGCCAGCAGCTTGCCAGGACGGACTGAAGCTTTCTTT.

This clone occurred a few times. The chain uses TRBV11-2 and TRBJ2-7; possibly TRBD1 for D (5 bases). Germline V gene data show CDR1 as SGHAT and CDR2 as FQNNGV. Trimming took off 0 bases at V and 2 bases at J, with 8 bases between the two ends. This CDR3 is built from 14 residues. This CDR3 reads CASSLEAGPYEQYF. CDR3 nucleotides: TGTGCCAGCAGCTTAGAAGCAGGGCCCTACGAGCAGTACTTC.

The rearrangement links TRBV4-2 to TRBJ1-1; a possible D gene is TRBD1 (5 bases). V dropped 0 bases and J dropped 4 bases, with 15 bases sitting between them. Germline V lookup: CDR1 LGHNA, CDR2 YNFKEQ. This CDR3 region has 16 residues. Here the CDR3 reads CASSQEEGRVATEAFF. The CDR3 DNA follows: TGTGCCAGCAGCCAAGAAGAGGGCAGGGTAGCCACTGAAGCTTTCTTT.

The CDR3 DNA is TGTGCCAGCAGTTCAGTCGATCGCCATCCGTACTTC. It yields the protein CASSSVDRHPYF. The chain uses TRBV28 and TRBJ2-7; the D is unclear. Germline CDR1 MDHEN, CDR2 SYDVKM. V lost 4 bases to trimming and J lost 12 bases, with 16 bases between them. The CDR3 contains 12 residues.